This T cell receptor beta chain was profiled in a study of prognosis after radiotherapy for stage I lung cancer. Study-wide background: Patients numbered about a dozen men and over 5 women, aged roughly 53 to 90 with a median of around 76 years. It was SBRT that served as radiotherapy, in 3 to 5 fractions with a biologically effective dose of at least 100 Gy.

About this clonotype itself: Its antigen is currently unknown.

Broader study findings: Patients developing distant metastases showed lower Shannon entropy after stereotactic body radiation therapy.

Using two-round multiplex PCR, the authors amplified TCR beta CDR3 from genomic DNA. The use of primers specific to each TRBV and TRBJ gene characterized first-round PCR. TCRdb reprocessed the multiplex PCR reads with MiXCR, giving one entry per CDR3 protein. The sample includes around 13,000 distinct CDR3 sequences, 43% of them seen just once. The sequencing used PBMCs, collected before or after stereotactic body radiation therapy (not recorded which). The source of this sequence is a donor aged 50 or older with non-small cell lung cancer.

The CDR3 loop reads CSARDTPGPQNEKLFF. In DNA, the CDR3 is TGCAGTGCTAGAGATACACCGGGACCTCAAAATGAAAAACTGTTTTTT. The rearrangement links TRBV20-1 to TRBJ1-4, with TRBD1 as a possible D gene (5 bases). Trimming took off 0 bases at V and 5 bases at J, with 16 bases between the two ends. The germline V gene has CDR1 DFQATT and CDR2 SNEGSKA (reference sequence). The length of the CDR3 is 16 residues.